Below, 21 T cell receptor beta chains from the same sample are listed, as sequenced in a study of human T cells and chemical hapten exposure. Time point reported: pre-sensitization, week 0. Treatment in this sample: therapeutic diphenylcyclopropenone sensitization with weekly scalp DPC. TCRdb reanalysed the RACE reads using MiXCR and keeps one entry per CDR3 protein. Altogether roughly 260,000 distinct CDR3 sequences are present, approximately 8.6% being singletons, with the ten largest covering about 2.1%. The sample here was whole blood, taken in connection with sensitization to the hapten diphenylcyclopropenone (DPC). The origin of the receptors is a middle-aged woman with alopecia areata. Some clones in this sample may be carry-over from other donors' samples.

This clonotype was recorded a few times. The V and J genes are TRBV10-3 and TRBJ2-7, with unresolved D. This CDR3 is built from 13 residues. Germline-derived CDR1 and CDR2 are ENHRY and SYGVKD. V was shortened by 4 bases and J by 2 bases, with 9 bases between the two germline ends. The CDR3 sequence: CAISVDGPYEQYF. The CDR3 DNA reads TGTGCCATCAGTGTGGACGGACCCTACGAGCAGTACTTC.

V usage is TRBV20-1 and J usage is TRBJ1-2; 8 nucleotides match TRBD1. The CDR3 extends over 13 amino acids. Germline V CDR1 and CDR2: DFQATT, SNEGSKA (reference sequence). For the CDR3, the DNA is TGCAGGTCCGGAGCAGGGGGCAACTATGGCTACACCTTC. It translates to CRSGAGGNYGYTF.

V and J are TRBV6-2 or TRBV6-3 and TRBJ2-3; tentative D call: TRBD2 (6 bases). The CDR3 runs 22 residues. Per germline, CDR1 MNHEY and CDR2 SVGEGT. Trimming removed 3 bases at V and 0 bases at J, with 31 bases between. The CDR3 reads CASSYQLFGVPRERKSTDTQYF. DNA for the CDR3: TGTGCCAGCAGTTATCAGCTTTTTGGGGTCCCCCGGGAGAGGAAGAGCACAGATACGCAGTATTTT.

This clonotype was found a few times. The gene calls are TRBV18 and TRBJ2-1; D call uncertain. Germline assignment: CDR1 KGHSH and CDR2 LQKENI. This CDR3 region has 12 residues. The V gene lost 3 bases and the J gene lost 8 bases, with 8 bases spanning the gap. Here the CDR3 reads CASSPSSDEQFF. The CDR3, as DNA: TGTGCCAGCTCACCTAGCTCAGATGAGCAGTTCTTC.

This chain links TRBV24-1 with TRBJ2-3; the D is unclear. Germline V gene data show CDR1 as KGHDR and CDR2 as SFDVKD. V was pared by 2 bases and J by 2 bases, with 4 bases between. The CDR3 consists of 13 residues. In DNA form, the CDR3 reads TGTGCCACCAGTGATTATACCACAGATACGCAGTATTTT. Translating it yields CATSDYTTDTQYF.

By its share, this clonotype is medium-sized (0.01 to 0.1%). The chain recombines TRBV9 with TRBJ2-3, with 7 positions matching TRBD2. V was clipped by 4 bases and J by 0 bases; unmatched bases: 8. This CDR3 is 16 amino acids long. Germline V gene lookup returns CDR1 SGDLS and CDR2 YYNGEE. The CDR3 nucleotides read TGTGCCAGCAGCCCCCGACTAGCAGCAAGCACAGATACGCAGTATTTT. Translation gives CASSPRLAASTDTQYF. The full variable domain, its missing parts supplied by reference TRBV9 and TRBJ2-3, is DSGVTQTPKHLITATGQRVTLRCSPRSGDLSVYWYQQSLDQGLQFLIQYYNGEERAKGNILERFSAQQFPDLHSELNLSSLELGDSALYFCASSPRLAASTDTQYFGPGTRLTVL.

There are many counts of this clonotype. The V call is TRBV20-1, the J call TRBJ2-3, with TRBD1 identical over 8 bases. The length of the CDR3 is 13 residues. Germline CDR1 reads DFQATT; CDR2 reads SNEGSKA (reference sequence). The trim removed 3 bases at V and 4 bases at J, leaving 3 bases unmatched. CDR3 bases: TGCAGTGCTAGCCGGACAGGGCCAGATACGCAGTATTTT. Translating gives CSASRTGPDTQYF.

About this clonotype: An end of the junction does not agree with germline; a read error may underlie this. The chain recombines TRBV9 with TRBJ2-2, with D perhaps TRBD2 (6 bases). CDR1 is SGDLS and CDR2 is YYNGEE in the germline V gene. This CDR3 has 16 amino acids. The CDR3 region is CASSPRGGSYTVELFF. The DNA for the CDR3 is TGTGCCAGCAGCCCGCGAGGAGGGAGTTACACCGTGGAGCTGTTTTTT.

The rearrangement links TRBV12-3 or TRBV12-4 to TRBJ1-2; TRBD1 agrees at 7 bases. Trimming cost V 2 bases and J 4 bases; bases outside gene matches: 7. The CDR3 has 15 amino acids. The CDR3 sequence is CASSLPGQEGYGYTF. The CDR3 DNA is TGTGCCAGCAGTTTACCAGGACAGGAGGGCTATGGCTACACCTTC.

The CDR3 nucleotides read TGTGCCAGCGAGCGGTTCACAGATACGCAGTATTTT. Translation: CASERFTDTQYF. The rearrangement links TRBV2 to TRBJ2-3; possibly TRBD2 for D (5 bases). There are 12 residues in the CDR3. Germline lookup yields CDR1 SNHLY and CDR2 FYNNEI. V was clipped by 8 bases and J by 2 bases, with 8 bases between them.

This chain connects TRBV27 to TRBJ1-2; 11 bases map to TRBD1. Trimming at V came to 5 bases and at J to 4 bases, leaving 6 bases not matched to a gene. Germline V lookup: CDR1 MNHEY, CDR2 SMNVEV (reference sequence). This CDR3 is built from 15 residues. CDR3 amino acids: CASSPRTGGAYGYTF. CDR3 DNA: TGTGCCAGCAGTCCCAGGACAGGGGGCGCCTATGGCTACACCTTC.

The V gene is TRBV7-9, the J gene TRBJ2-3; TRBD2 aligns across 7 bases. Trimming cost V 8 bases and J 5 bases; bases outside gene matches: 10. Per the germline V gene, CDR1 is SEHNR and CDR2 is FQNEAQ (reference sequence). The CDR3 runs 14 residues. The CDR3 sequence: CASAAGVGIDTQYF. CDR3 nucleotide sequence: TGTGCCAGCGCTGCGGGAGTAGGTATAGATACGCAGTATTTT.

This clonotype turned up a few times. This chain joins TRBV29-1 and TRBJ2-1, with unresolved D. Germline values: CDR1 SQVTM, CDR2 ANQGSEA. Trimming stripped 6 bases from V and 1 base from J, with 16 bases between. The CDR3 is 15 amino acids. As DNA, the CDR3 is TGCAGCGTGGACGACGGGCGAGGATCCTACAATGAGCAGTTCTTC. This translates into CSVDDGRGSYNEQFF.

This chain connects TRBV20-1 to TRBJ1-1, with D possibly matching TRBD1 (5 bases). V was shortened by 3 bases and J by 10 bases, with 15 bases between the two germline ends. Germline V gene sequence: CDR1 DFQATT, CDR2 SNEGSKA (reference sequence). The CDR3 is 12 amino acids. The chain's CDR3 is CSASRARDVAFF. The CDR3, as DNA: TGCAGTGCTAGTAGGGCGCGGGACGTAGCTTTCTTT.

This clonotype was seen a few times. The rearrangement uses TRBV6-2 or TRBV6-3 and TRBJ2-1; D not certain. CDR3 length: 13 amino acids. V lost 4 bases and J 9 bases, leaving 13 bases between the germline ends. From germline, CDR1 is MNHEY and CDR2 SVGEGT. CDR3 loop: CASSWLAWGEQFF. CDR3 in DNA: TGTGCCAGCAGTTGGCTGGCTTGGGGTGAGCAGTTCTTC.

This clonotype was observed a few times. The CDR3 reads CASSLNAGQGVSGNIQYF. The CDR3 DNA is TGTGCCAGCAGCTTAAATGCGGGACAGGGGGTCTCCGGAAACATTCAGTACTTC. This chain uses TRBV7-2 with TRBJ2-4, with 11 bases that match TRBD1. Germline V lookup: CDR1 SGHTA, CDR2 FQGNSA. Trimming removed 2 bases from V and 6 bases from J; junction bases left unmatched: 12. The CDR3 runs 18 residues.

This clonotype was counted a few times. The rearrangement links TRBV12-3 or TRBV12-4 to TRBJ2-4, with 9 bases matching TRBD1. J was trimmed by 6 bases and V by 6 bases; bases with no gene match: 6. The CDR3 runs to 14 residues. The CDR3, as DNA: TGTGCCAGCAGCCTAACAGGGGGCAGAAACATTCAGTACTTC. As protein: CASSLTGGRNIQYF.

This clonotype was counted a few times. The V call is TRBV30, the J call TRBJ1-6, with D uncertain. With 3 bases removed from V and 8 bases from J, the gap between germline ends came to 8 bases. This CDR3 spans 12 amino acids. The germline V gene has CDR1 GTSNPN and CDR2 SVGIG (reference sequence). The CDR3 spells CAWSPYDSPLHF. The CDR3 bases are TGTGCCTGGAGCCCATACGATTCACCCCTCCACTTT.

The chain links TRBV4-2 to TRBJ2-7; 7 bases align to TRBD1. Germline assignment: CDR1 LGHNA and CDR2 YNFKEQ. V lost 1 base, J lost 3 bases, and 6 bases stayed unmatched. This CDR3 comprises 15 residues. The CDR3 DNA sequence: TGTGCCAGCAGCCAAGCCGGGACAGAGATCTACGAGCAGTACTTC. As protein: CASSQAGTEIYEQYF.

V is TRBV6-6 and J is TRBJ2-1, with 7 bases matching TRBD2. Per germline, CDR1 MNHNY and CDR2 SVGAGI (reference sequence). This CDR3 spans 14 amino acids. V lost 6 bases to trimming and J lost 3 bases; unmatched junction nucleotides: 5. The CDR3 DNA follows: TGTGCCAGCAGACAGCGGGGCAGCTACAATGAGCAGTTCTTC. Translating gives CASRQRGSYNEQFF.

This clonotype was found a few times. This chain connects TRBV7-2 to TRBJ2-1, with 11 bases matching TRBD2. The CDR3 extends over 15 amino acids. The trim removed 4 bases at V and 5 bases at J, leaving 4 bases unmatched. From germline, CDR1 is SGHTA and CDR2 FQGNSA. This CDR3 is CASSSVAGGNNEQFF. The DNA of the CDR3 is TGTGCCAGCAGCTCCGTAGCGGGAGGGAACAATGAGCAGTTCTTC.